The T cell receptor beta chain under discussion was sequenced for a study of breast tumors, draining lymph nodes, adjacent tissues. General study findings and limits: Compared with basal-like, luminal-like tumors shared significantly more repertoire with nontumor tissue. Compared with lymph nodes, tumors were less diverse; compared with nontumor tissue, more.

This clonotype was detected many times. Its antigen is as yet unknown. This CDR3 has 17 amino acids. Losses at the gene ends were 2 bases for V and 0 bases for J; bases not matched to a gene: 8. Germline CDR1 reads MNHEY; CDR2 reads SVGAGI. TCRdb redid the calling of the multiplex PCR reads with MiXCR, one entry per CDR3 protein. The table includes 25,000 or so distinct CDR3 sequences, about 24% detected once. The rearrangement joins TRBV6-5 to TRBJ2-3; 7 positions agree with TRBD1. The material sequenced was breast tumor tissue. The TCR originated in a female donor with breast cancer. Some clones in this sample may be carry-over from other donors' samples. CDR3 bases: TGTGCCAGCAGTTACCAAAGGGGGCCAGCTAGCACAGATACGCAGTATTTT. This translates into CASSYQRGPASTDTQYF.